These 10 T cell receptor beta chains were all obtained from the same sample, sequenced in a study of blood T cell repertoires in COVID-19. TCRdb keeps only in-frame clones here, not all; method: immunoSEQ multiplex PCR. The sample lists 90,000 to 130,000 clones; more than 75% were seen once. The sequenced sample was peripheral blood. These receptors came from a man between 65 and 80 years old with acute or convalescent COVID-19.

This chain joins TRBV28 and TRBJ2-7; D perhaps matches TRBD2 (7 bases). The CDR3 runs 12 residues. The germline V gene has CDR1 MDHEN and CDR2 SYDVKM. CDR3 sequence reads: CAGGASSYEQYF. The DNA of the CDR3 is TGTGCTGGGGGGGCTAGTTCCTACGAGCAGTACTTC.

This chain connects TRBV5-4 to TRBJ1-6; D is perhaps TRBD1 (6 bases). Trimming took off 4 bases at V and 3 bases at J, with 20 bases between the two ends. Germline V gene sequence: CDR1 SGHNT, CDR2 YYREEE (reference sequence). The CDR3 is made up of 18 amino acids. CDR3 coding DNA: TGTGCCAGCAGCCCCGGGACAACGAGAGAGCTCTATAATTCACCCCTCCACTTT. This codes for CASSPGTTRELYNSPLHF.

V usage is TRBV10-1 and J usage is TRBJ2-3; 8 bases agree with TRBD1. The V and J ends lost 0 bases and 2 bases, in that order; junction bases with no gene match: 4. This CDR3 has 16 residues. Germline V gene lookup returns CDR1 WNHNN and CDR2 SYGVQD (reference sequence). The CDR3 region has the DNA TGCGCCAGCAGTGAGTCGAGGACAGGGTTCACAGATACGCAGTATTTT. This translates into CASSESRTGFTDTQYF.

The chain carries TRBV5-1 and TRBJ2-7; 7 bases match TRBD1. Germline V gene lookup returns CDR1 SGHRS and CDR2 YFSETQ. The V and J ends lost 0 bases and 2 bases, in that order; junction bases with no gene match: 2. CDR3 length equals 14 residues. The DNA of the CDR3 is TGCGCCAGCAGCTTGGGGGACAGCCCCTACGAGCAGTACTTC. This gives the protein CASSLGDSPYEQYF.

In DNA, the CDR3 is TGTGCCAGCAGCCAACTCCCAGGGAATAGTAATTCACCCCTCCACTTT. It encodes CASSQLPGNSNSPLHF. The genes are TRBV3-1 (or the pseudogene TRBV3-2) and TRBJ1-6; maybe TRBD1 (5 bases). Germline assignment: CDR1 LGHDT and CDR2 YNNKEL (reference sequence). The V end was cut by 2 bases, the J end by 6 bases, with 14 bases between. The CDR3 extends over 16 amino acids.

The rearrangement links TRBV2 to TRBJ1-4; D is ambiguous. Deletions cut 7 bases from V and 8 bases from J, with 8 bases between. This CDR3 region has 11 residues. CDR1 is SNHLY, CDR2 FYNNEI, per germline. CDR3 loop: CASTGSEKLFF. In DNA, the CDR3 is TGTGCCAGCACGGGGAGCGAAAAACTGTTTTTT.

The chain recombines TRBV2 with TRBJ1-5; D gene unclear. CDR3 length: 15 amino acids. Between the trimmed V and J ends, which lost 6 bases and 0 bases, there was a span of 12 bases. Germline V gives CDR1 SNHLY, CDR2 FYNNEI. CDR3 sequence reads: CASSQSPGSNQPQHF. CDR3 coding DNA: TGTGCCAGCAGCCAAAGCCCTGGTAGCAATCAGCCCCAGCATTTT.

The chain combines TRBV12-3 or TRBV12-4 with TRBJ1-2; possibly TRBD1 for D (5 bases). This CDR3 has 13 residues. Trimming removed 7 bases at V and 6 bases at J, with 15 bases between. The CDR3 reads CASIRGSVDGYTF. The CDR3 coding sequence is TGTGCCAGCATCCGGGGGTCAGTTGATGGCTACACCTTC.

The rearrangement uses TRBV10-3 and TRBJ1-2, with 10 bases that match TRBD1. CDR1 and CDR2 from the germline V gene are ENHRY and SYGVKD. V shed 1 base, J shed 6 bases, and the junction held 2 bases outside the gene matches. This CDR3 has 14 residues. DNA for the CDR3: TGTGCCATCAGTGAGTGGGGACAGGGGAATGGCTACACCTTC. It encodes CAISEWGQGNGYTF.

The V call is TRBV11-2, the J call TRBJ2-7; 12 positions agree with TRBD2. The CDR3 covers 16 residues. Germline V gives CDR1 SGHAT, CDR2 FQNNGV. V shed 7 bases and J 0 bases; nucleotides not matched to a gene: 7. The CDR3 region is CASTTPGLAGSYEQYF. In DNA, the CDR3 is TGTGCCAGCACGACTCCGGGACTAGCGGGCTCCTACGAGCAGTACTTC.